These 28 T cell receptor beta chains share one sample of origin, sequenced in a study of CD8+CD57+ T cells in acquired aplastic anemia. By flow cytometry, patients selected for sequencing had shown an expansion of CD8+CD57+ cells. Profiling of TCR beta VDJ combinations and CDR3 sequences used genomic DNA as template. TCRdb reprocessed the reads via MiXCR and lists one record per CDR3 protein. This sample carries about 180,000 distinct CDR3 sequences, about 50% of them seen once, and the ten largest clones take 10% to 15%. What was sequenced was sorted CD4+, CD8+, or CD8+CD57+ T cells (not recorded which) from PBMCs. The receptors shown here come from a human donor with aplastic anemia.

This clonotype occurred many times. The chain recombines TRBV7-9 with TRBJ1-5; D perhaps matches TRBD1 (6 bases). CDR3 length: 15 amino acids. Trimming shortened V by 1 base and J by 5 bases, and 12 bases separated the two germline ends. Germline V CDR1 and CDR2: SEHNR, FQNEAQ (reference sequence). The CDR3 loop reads CASSLGFAGDQPQHF. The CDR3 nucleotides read TGTGCCAGCAGCTTAGGGTTTGCAGGGGATCAGCCCCAGCATTTT.

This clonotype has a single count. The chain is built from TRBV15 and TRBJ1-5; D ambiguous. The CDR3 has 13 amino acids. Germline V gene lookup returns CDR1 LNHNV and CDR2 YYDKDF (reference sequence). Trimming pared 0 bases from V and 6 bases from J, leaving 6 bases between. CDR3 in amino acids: CATSRDSGQPQHF. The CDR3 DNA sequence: TGTGCCACCAGCAGAGATAGCGGTCAGCCCCAGCATTTT.

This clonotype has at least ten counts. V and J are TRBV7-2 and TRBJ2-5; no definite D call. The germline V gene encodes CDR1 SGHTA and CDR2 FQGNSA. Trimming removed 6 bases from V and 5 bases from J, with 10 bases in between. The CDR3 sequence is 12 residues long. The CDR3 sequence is CASRKVGETQYF. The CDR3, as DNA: TGTGCCAGCAGAAAGGTTGGGGAGACCCAGTACTTC.

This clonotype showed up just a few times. The CDR3 reads CASSGSPGTSGYNEQFF. The CDR3 coding sequence is TGTGCCAGCAGTGGGAGTCCCGGGACTAGCGGCTACAATGAGCAGTTCTTC. The chain joins TRBV6-1 to TRBJ2-1; 11 positions agree with TRBD2. Germline V gene lookup returns CDR1 MNHNS and CDR2 SASEGT. The CDR3 is 17 amino acids. The ends lost 4 bases at V and 3 bases at J; junction bases unmatched: 8.

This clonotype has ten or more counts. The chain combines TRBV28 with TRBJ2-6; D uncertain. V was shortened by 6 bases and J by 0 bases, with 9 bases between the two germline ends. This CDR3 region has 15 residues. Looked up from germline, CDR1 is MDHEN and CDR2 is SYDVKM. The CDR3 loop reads CASRPVGSGANVLTF. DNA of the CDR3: TGTGCCAGCAGACCCGTCGGCTCTGGGGCCAACGTCCTGACTTTC.

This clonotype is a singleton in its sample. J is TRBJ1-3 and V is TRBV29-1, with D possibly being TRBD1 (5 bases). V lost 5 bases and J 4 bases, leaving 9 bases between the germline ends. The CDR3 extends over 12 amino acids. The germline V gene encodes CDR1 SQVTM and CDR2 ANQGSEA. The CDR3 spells CSVQGAGNTIYF. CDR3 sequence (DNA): TGCAGCGTTCAGGGAGCCGGAAACACCATATATTTT.

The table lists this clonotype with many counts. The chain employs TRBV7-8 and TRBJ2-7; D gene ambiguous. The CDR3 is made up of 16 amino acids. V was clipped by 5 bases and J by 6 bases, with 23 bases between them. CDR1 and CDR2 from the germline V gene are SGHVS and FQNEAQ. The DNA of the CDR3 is TGTGCCAGCAGCCTCCCCGACCTGACGAGAATGGGCGAGCAGTACTTC. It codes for CASSLPDLTRMGEQYF.

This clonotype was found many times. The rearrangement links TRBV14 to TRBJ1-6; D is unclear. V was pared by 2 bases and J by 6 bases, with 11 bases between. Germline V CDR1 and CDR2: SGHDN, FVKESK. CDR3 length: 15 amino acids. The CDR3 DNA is TGTGCCAGCAGCCAACACTTCAGTTCTAATTCACCCCTCCACTTT. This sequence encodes CASSQHFSSNSPLHF.

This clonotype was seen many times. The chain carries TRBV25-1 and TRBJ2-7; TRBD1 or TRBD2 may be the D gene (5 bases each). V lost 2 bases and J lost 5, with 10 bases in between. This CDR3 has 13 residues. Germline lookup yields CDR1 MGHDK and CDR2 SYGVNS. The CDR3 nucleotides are TGTGCCAGCAGTGAAGTCGGGACGGACGAGCAGTACTTC. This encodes CASSEVGTDEQYF.

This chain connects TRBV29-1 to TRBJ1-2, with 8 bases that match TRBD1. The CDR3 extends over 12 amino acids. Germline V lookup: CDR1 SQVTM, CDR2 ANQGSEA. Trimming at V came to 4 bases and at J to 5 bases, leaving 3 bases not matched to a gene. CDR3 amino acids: CSVGDRIYGYTF. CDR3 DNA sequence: TGCAGCGTTGGGGACAGGATTTATGGCTACACCTTC.

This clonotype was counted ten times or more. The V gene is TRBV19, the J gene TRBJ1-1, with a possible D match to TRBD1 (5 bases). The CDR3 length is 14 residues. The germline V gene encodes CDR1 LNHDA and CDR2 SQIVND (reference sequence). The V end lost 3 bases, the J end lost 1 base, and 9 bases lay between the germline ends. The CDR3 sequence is CASSMQGGNTEAFF. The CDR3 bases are TGTGCCAGTAGTATGCAGGGAGGGAACACTGAAGCTTTCTTT. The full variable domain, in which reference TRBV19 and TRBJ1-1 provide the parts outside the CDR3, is DGGITQSPKYLFRKEGQNVTLSCEQNLNHDAMYWYRQDPGQGLRLIYYSQIVNDFQKGDIAEGYSVSREKKESFPLTVTSAQKNPTAFYLCASSMQGGNTEAFFGQGTRLTVV.

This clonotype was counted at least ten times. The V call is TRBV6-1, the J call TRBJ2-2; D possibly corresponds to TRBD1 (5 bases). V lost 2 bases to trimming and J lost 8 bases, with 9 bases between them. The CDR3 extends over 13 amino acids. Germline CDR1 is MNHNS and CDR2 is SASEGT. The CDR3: CASSERGWGELFF. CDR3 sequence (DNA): TGTGCCAGCAGTGAAAGGGGTTGGGGGGAGCTGTTTTTT.

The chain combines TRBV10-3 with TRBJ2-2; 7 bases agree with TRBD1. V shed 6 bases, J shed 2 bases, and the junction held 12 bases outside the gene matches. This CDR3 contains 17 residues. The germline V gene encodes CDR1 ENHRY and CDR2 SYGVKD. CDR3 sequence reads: CAISGTEYLLNTGELFF. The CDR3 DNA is TGTGCCATCAGCGGGACAGAGTACCTCCTTAACACCGGGGAGCTGTTTTTT.

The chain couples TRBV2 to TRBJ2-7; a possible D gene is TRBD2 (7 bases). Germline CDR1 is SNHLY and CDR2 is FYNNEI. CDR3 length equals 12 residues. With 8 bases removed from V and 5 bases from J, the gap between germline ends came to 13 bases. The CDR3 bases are TGTGCCAGCGGGGGGGCAGGTAACGAGCAGTACTTC. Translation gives CASGGAGNEQYF.

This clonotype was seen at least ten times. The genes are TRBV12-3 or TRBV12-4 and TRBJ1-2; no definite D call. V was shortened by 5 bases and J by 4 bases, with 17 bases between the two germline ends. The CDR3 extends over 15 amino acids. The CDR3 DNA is TGTGCCAGCAGTCCAGGAGGGAATGGGCCCTATGGCTACACCTTC. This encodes CASSPGGNGPYGYTF.

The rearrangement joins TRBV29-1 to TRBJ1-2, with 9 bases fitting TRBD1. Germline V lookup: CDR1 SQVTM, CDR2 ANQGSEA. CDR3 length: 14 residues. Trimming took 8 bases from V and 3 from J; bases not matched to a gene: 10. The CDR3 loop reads CSYLRTGVYYGYTF. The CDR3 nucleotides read TGCAGCTACTTAAGGACAGGGGTGTACTATGGCTACACCTTC. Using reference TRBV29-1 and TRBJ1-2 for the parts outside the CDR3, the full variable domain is SAVISQKPSRDICQRGTSLTIQCQVDSQVTMMFWYRQQPGQSLTLIATANQGSEATYESGFVIDKFPISRPNLTFSTLTVSNMSPEDSSIYLCSYLRTGVYYGYTFGSGTRLTVV.

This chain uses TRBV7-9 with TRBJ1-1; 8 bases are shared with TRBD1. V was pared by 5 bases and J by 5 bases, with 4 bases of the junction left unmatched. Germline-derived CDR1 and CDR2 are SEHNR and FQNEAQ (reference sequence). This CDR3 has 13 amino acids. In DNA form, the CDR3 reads TGTGCCAGCAGCGGGACAGGTCGGACTGAAGCTTTCTTT. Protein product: CASSGTGRTEAFF.

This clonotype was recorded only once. CDR3 amino acids: CAIRGAGRNTGELFF. As DNA, the CDR3 is TGTGCCATCAGGGGGGCGGGCCGCAACACCGGGGAGCTGTTTTTT. V usage is TRBV10-3 and J usage is TRBJ2-2; perhaps TRBD1 as D (6 bases). CDR1 and CDR2 from the germline V gene are ENHRY and SYGVKD. V was trimmed by 6 bases and J by 2 bases, leaving 13 bases between them. The CDR3 extends over 15 amino acids.

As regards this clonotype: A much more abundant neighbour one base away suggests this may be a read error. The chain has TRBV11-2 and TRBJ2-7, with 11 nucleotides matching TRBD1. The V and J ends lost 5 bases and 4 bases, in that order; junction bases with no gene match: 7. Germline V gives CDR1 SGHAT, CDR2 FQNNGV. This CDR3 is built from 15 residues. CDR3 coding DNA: TGTGCCAGCAGCACCCTGGACAGGGGGCAGTACGAGCAGTACTTC. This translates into CASSTLDRGQYEQYF.

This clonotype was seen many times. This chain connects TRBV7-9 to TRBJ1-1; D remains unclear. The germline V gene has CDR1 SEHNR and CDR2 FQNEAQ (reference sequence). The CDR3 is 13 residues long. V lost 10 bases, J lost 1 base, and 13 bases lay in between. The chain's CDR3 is CAIIRRRNTEAFF. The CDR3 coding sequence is TGTGCCATCATACGGCGGAGGAACACTGAAGCTTTCTTT.

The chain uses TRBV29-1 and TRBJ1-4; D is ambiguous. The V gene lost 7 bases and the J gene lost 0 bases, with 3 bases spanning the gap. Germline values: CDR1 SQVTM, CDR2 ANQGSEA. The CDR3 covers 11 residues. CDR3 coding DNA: TGCAGCGGATCAACTAATGAAAAACTGTTTTTT. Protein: CSGSTNEKLFF.

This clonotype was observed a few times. In DNA, the CDR3 is TGTGCCAGTAGTCGGGGCGGGAACACTGAAGCTTTCTTT. This gives the protein CASSRGGNTEAFF. The rearrangement links TRBV19 to TRBJ1-1, with D possibly matching TRBD1 (5 bases). The V end lost 5 bases, the J end lost 1 base, and 8 bases lay between the germline ends. CDR3 length: 13 residues. CDR1 and CDR2 (germline): LNHDA, SQIVND (reference sequence).

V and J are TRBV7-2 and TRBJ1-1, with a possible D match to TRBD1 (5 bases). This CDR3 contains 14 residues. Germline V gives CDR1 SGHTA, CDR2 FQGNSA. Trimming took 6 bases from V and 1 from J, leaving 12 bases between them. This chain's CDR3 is CASRPTATNTEAFF. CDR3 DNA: TGTGCCAGCAGGCCGACAGCTACGAACACTGAAGCTTTCTTT.

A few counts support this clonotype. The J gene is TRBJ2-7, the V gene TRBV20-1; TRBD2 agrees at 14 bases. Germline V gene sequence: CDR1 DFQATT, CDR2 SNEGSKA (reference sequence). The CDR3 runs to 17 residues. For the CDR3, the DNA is TGCAGCATTGCCGGGACTAGCGGGAGATTTAGCTCCTACGAGCAGTACTTC. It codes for CSIAGTSGRFSSYEQYF.

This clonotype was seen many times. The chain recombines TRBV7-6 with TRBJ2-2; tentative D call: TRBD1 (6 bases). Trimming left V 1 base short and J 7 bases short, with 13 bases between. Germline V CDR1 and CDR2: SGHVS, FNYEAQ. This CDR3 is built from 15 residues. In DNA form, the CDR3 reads TGTGCCAGCAGCTTAGGTCCAGGGGCAAACGGGGAGCTGTTTTTT. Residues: CASSLGPGANGELFF.

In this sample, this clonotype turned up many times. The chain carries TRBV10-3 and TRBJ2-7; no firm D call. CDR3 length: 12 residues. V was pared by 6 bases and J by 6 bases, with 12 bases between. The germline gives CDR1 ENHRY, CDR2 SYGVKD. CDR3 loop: CAISPVRGEQYF. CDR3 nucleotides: TGTGCCATCAGCCCAGTCCGTGGCGAGCAGTACTTC.

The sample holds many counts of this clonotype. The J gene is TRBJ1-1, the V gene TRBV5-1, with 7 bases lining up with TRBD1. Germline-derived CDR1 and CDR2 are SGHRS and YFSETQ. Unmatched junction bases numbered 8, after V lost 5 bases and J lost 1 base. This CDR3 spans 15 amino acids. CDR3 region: CASSISTGPNTEAFF. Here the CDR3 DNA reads TGCGCCAGCAGTATCTCGACAGGGCCGAACACTGAAGCTTTCTTT.

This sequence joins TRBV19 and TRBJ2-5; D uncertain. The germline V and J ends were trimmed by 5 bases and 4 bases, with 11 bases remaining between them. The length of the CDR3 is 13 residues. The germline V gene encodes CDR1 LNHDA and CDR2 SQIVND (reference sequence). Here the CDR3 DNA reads TGTGCCAGTAGTCCCCGGAGAGGAGAGACCCAGTACTTC. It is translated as CASSPRRGETQYF.